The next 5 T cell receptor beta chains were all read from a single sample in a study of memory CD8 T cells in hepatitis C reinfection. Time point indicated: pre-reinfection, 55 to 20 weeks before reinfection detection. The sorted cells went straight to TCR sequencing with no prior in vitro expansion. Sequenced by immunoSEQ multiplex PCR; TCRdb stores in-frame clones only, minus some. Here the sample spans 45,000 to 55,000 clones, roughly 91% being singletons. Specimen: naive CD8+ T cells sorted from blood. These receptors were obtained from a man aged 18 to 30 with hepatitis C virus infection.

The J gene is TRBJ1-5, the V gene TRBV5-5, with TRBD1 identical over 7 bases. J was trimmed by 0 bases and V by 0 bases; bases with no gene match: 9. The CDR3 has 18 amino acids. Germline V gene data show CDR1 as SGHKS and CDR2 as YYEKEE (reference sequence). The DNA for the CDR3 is TGTGCCAGCAGCTTGGATGCGGCAGGGGGATATAGCAATCAGCCCCAGCATTTT. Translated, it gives CASSLDAAGGYSNQPQHF.

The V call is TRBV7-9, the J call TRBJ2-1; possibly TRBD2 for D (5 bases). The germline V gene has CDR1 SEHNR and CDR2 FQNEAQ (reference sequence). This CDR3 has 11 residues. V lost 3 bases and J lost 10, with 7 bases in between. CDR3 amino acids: CASSFGMEQFF. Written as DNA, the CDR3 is TGTGCCAGCAGCTTCGGGATGGAGCAGTTCTTC.

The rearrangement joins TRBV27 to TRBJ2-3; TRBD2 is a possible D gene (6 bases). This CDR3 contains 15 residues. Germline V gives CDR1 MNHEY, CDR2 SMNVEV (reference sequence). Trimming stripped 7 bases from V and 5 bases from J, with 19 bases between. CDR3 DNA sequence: TGTGCCAGCACCCCGATCGGGGGAGCTGGAGATACGCAGTATTTT. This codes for CASTPIGGAGDTQYF.

CDR3 amino acids: CASSLSPHTRADFYNSPLHF. The CDR3 DNA follows: TGTGCCAGCAGTTTATCGCCACATACCCGAGCCGACTTCTATAATTCACCCCTCCACTTT. The rearrangement links TRBV27 to TRBJ1-6; D not resolved. The germline V gene has CDR1 MNHEY and CDR2 SMNVEV (reference sequence). Trimming stripped 0 bases from V and 3 bases from J, with 21 bases between. CDR3 size: 20 residues.

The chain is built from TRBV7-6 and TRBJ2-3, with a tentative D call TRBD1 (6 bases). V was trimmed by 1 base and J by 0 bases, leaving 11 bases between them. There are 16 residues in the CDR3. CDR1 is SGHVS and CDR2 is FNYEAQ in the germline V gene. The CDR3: CASSLGVRGSTDTQYF. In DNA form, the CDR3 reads TGTGCCAGCAGCTTAGGGGTTAGGGGGAGCACAGATACGCAGTATTTT.